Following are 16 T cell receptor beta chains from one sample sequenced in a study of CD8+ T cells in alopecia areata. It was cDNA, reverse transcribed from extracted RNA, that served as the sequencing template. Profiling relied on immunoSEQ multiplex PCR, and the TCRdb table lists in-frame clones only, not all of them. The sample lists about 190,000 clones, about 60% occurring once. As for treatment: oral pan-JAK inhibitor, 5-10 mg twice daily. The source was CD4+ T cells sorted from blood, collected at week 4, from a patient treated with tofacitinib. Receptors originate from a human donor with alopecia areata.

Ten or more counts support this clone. The CDR3 DNA is TGTGCCAGCAGCTTAGTCAATGAGCAGTTCTTC. Residues: CASSLVNEQFF. The chain joins TRBV7-9 to TRBJ2-1, with unresolved D. The CDR3 runs 11 residues. Germline V gene lookup returns CDR1 SEHNR and CDR2 FQNEAQ (reference sequence). The V end was cut by 1 base, the J end by 6 bases, with 1 base between. Based on the CDR3 plus reference TRBV7-9 and TRBJ2-1, the full variable domain is DTGVSQNPRHKITKRGQNVTFRCDPISEHNRLYWYRQTLGQGPEFLTYFQNEAQLEKSRLLSDRFSAERPKGSFSTLEIQRTEQGDSAMYLCASSLVNEQFFGPGTRLTVL.

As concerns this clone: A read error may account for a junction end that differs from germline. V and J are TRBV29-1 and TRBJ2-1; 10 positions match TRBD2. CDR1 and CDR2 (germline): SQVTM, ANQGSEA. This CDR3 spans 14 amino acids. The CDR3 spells CSAASSGSPAQVLF. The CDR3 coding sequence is TGCAGCGCAGCCTCTAGCGGGAGTCCGGCGCAAGTTCTCTTC.

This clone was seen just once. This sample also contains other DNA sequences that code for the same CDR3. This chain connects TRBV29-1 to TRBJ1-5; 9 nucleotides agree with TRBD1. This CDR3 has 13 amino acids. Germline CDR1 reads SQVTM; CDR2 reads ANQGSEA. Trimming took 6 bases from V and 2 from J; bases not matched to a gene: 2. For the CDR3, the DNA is TGCAGCGTGGGGGACAGGGGCAATCAGCCCCAGCATTTT. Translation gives CSVGDRGNQPQHF. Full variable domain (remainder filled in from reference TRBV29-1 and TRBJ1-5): SAVISQKPSRDICQRGTSLTIQCQVDSQVTMMFWYRQQPGQSLTLIATANQGSEATYESGFVIDKFPISRPNLTFSTLTVSNMSPEDSSIYLCSVGDRGNQPQHFGDGTRLSIL.

This chain's CDR3 is CSVRTVRGTEAFF. The CDR3, as DNA: TGCAGCGTTCGGACAGTAAGGGGCACTGAAGCTTTCTTT. The genes are TRBV29-1 and TRBJ1-1, with D perhaps matching TRBD1 (6 bases). Germline CDR1 SQVTM, CDR2 ANQGSEA. This CDR3 spans 13 amino acids. V was shortened by 5 bases and J by 4 bases, with 14 bases between the two germline ends.

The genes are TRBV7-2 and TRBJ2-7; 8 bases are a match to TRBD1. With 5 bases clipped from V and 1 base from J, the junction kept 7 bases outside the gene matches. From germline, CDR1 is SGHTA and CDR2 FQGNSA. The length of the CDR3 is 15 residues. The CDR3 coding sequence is TGTGCCAGCAGCAGACCCGGGACAGGATCCTACGAGCAGTACTTC. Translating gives CASSRPGTGSYEQYF. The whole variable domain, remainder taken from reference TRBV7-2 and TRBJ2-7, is GAGVSQSPSNKVTEKGKDVELRCDPISGHTALYWYRQSLGQGLEFLIYFQGNSAPDKSGLPSDRFSAERTGGSVSTLTIQRTQQEDSAVYLCASSRPGTGSYEQYFGPGTRLTVT.

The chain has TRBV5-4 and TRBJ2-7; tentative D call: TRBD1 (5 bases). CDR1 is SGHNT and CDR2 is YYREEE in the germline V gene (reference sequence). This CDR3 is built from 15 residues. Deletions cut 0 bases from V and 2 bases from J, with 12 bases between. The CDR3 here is CASSLASGATYEQYF. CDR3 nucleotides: TGTGCCAGCAGCTTGGCGTCTGGGGCTACCTACGAGCAGTACTTC.

The CDR3 coding sequence is TGTGCCATCAGGGTGGCTAGCTCCGATGAGCAGTTCTTC. Translation: CAIRVASSDEQFF. V gene TRBV10-3 combines with J gene TRBJ2-1, with D maybe TRBD2 (5 bases). Looked up from germline, CDR1 is ENHRY and CDR2 is SYGVKD. V was shortened by 6 bases and J by 8 bases, with 14 bases between the two germline ends. This CDR3 region has 13 residues.

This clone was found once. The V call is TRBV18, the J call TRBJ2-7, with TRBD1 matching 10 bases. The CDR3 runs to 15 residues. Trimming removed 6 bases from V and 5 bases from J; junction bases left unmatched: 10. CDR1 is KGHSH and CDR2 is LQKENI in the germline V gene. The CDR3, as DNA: TGTGCCAGCTCTCCTACCCGGGACAGGGGACACGAGCAGTACTTC. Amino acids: CASSPTRDRGHEQYF.

The CDR3: CASSSAGSFTGELFF. CDR3 DNA sequence: TGTGCCAGCAGTTCCGCGGGTTCTTTCACCGGGGAGCTGTTTTTT. The J gene is TRBJ2-2, the V gene TRBV28; D possibly corresponds to TRBD2 (5 bases). CDR1 and CDR2 (germline): MDHEN, SYDVKM. This CDR3 comprises 15 residues. V gave up 4 bases and J gave up 4 bases, with 13 bases separating them.

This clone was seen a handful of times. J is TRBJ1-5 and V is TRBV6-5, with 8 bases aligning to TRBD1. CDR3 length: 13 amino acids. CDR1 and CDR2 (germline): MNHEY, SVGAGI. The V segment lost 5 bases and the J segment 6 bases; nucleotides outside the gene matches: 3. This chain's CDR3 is CASSIQGGQPQHF. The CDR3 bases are TGTGCCAGCAGTATACAGGGGGGTCAGCCCCAGCATTTT.

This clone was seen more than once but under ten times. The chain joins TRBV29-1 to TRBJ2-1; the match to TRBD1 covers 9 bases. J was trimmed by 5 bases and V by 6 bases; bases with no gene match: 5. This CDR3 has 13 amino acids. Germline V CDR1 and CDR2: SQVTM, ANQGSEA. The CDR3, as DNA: TGCAGCGTCCTAGGACAGGGGCACAATGAGCAGTTCTTC. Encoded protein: CSVLGQGHNEQFF.

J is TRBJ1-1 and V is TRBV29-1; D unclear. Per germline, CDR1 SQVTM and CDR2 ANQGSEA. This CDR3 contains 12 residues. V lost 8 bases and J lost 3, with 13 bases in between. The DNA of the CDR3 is TGCAGCACCCGGGCCGGTTACACTGAAGCTTTCTTT. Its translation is CSTRAGYTEAFF.

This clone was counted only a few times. The chain's CDR3 is CSGAVDTQYF. As DNA, the CDR3 is TGCAGCGGTGCCGTAGATACGCAGTATTTT. The chain is built from TRBV29-1 and TRBJ2-3; D is undetermined. Germline CDR1 SQVTM, CDR2 ANQGSEA. The ends were cut back, 7 bases at V and 5 bases at J, with 7 bases in the middle. The CDR3 spans 10 residues.

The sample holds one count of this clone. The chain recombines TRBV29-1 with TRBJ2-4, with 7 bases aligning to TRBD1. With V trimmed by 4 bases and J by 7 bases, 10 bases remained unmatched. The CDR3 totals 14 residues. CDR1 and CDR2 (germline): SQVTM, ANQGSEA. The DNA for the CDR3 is TGCAGCGTTGTTTTCGCCGAGGGGGCGAACATTCAGTACTTC. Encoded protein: CSVVFAEGANIQYF.

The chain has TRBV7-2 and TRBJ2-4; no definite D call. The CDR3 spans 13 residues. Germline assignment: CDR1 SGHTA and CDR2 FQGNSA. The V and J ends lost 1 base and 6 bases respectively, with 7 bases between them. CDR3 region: CASSLVVTNIQYF. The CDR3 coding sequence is TGTGCCAGCAGCTTAGTCGTGACAAACATTCAGTACTTC. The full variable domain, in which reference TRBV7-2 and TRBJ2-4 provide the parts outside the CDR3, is GAGVSQSPSNKVTEKGKDVELRCDPISGHTALYWYRQSLGQGLEFLIYFQGNSAPDKSGLPSDRFSAERTGGSVSTLTIQRTQQEDSAVYLCASSLVVTNIQYFGAGTRLSVL.

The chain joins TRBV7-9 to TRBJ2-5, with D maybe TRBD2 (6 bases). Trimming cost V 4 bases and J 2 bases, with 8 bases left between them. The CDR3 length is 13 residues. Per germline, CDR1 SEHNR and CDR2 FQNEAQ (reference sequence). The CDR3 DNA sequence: TGTGCCAGCAGCTGGGCGGGACAAGAGACCCAGTACTTC. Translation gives CASSWAGQETQYF.